The clone carrying this T cell receptor beta chain was detected a few times. Antigen: not known. Germline V CDR1 and CDR2: MNHEY, SVGAGI. This CDR3 is built from 15 residues. Trimming stripped 6 bases from V and 0 bases from J, with 12 bases between. The data belong to a study of cytomegalovirus exposure and HLA in healthy donors. The study's findings and limits: Immune exposure data for these donors was limited to CMV serostatus. The analysis excluded some indistinguishable V segments, including TRBV6-2 and TRBV6-3.

A multiplex PCR was run with 60 Vbeta primers and 13 Jbeta primers. Assay: immunoSEQ multiplex PCR; the TCRdb copy retains only in-frame clones and omits some. The sample includes under 100,000 clones, under 85% seen only once; the top ten take approximately 2%. The chain employs TRBV6-5 and TRBJ1-5, with D possibly being TRBD1 (6 bases). This sequence originates from a boy younger than 18 in good health and CMV-seronegative. The sample taken for sequencing was PBMCs. In nucleotides, the CDR3 is TGTGCCAGCAGCGTTGGACAGTTTAGCAATCAGCCCCAGCATTTT. This gives the protein CASSVGQFSNQPQHF.